Listed below are T cell receptor beta chains from one sample, sequenced in a study of CD8+CD57+ T cells in acquired aplastic anemia. Each CDR3 protein is one row after TCRdb ran MiXCR on the reads. In the table there are 300,000 or so distinct CDR3 sequences, roughly 59% of which are singletons. Source material: sorted CD4+, CD8+, or CD8+CD57+ T cells (not recorded which) from PBMCs. These receptors originate from a human donor with aplastic anemia. Each CDR3 is given with its conserved first and last residue.

v_gene	len	j_gene	CDR3aa
TRBV7-2	14	TRBJ1-4	CASSLVQGGEKLFF
TRBV20-1	15	TRBJ2-1	CSAKGAGGPYNEQFF
TRBV7-9	16	TRBJ2-6	CASSLVSDSGANVLTF
TRBV5-1	15	TRBJ2-7	CASRRLTGATYEQYF
TRBV7-3	17	TRBJ2-3	CASSSTTGELRRDTQYF
TRBV29-1	13	TRBJ1-1	CSSRTLTNTEAFF
TRBV20-1	14	TRBJ2-7	CSASSPSGTGEQYF
TRBV7-2	12	TRBJ2-5	CASSLGSWAQYF
TRBV10-3	12	TRBJ2-1	CAIAGVGNEQFF
TRBV18	15	TRBJ2-7	CASSRGTGSSYEQYF
TRBV5-4	15	TRBJ2-3	CASSLDWGGTDTQYF
TRBV2	13	TRBJ1-1	CASSADRNTEAFF
TRBV10-2	16	TRBJ1-5	CASSDGGRGSNQPQHF
TRBV19	14	TRBJ2-6	CASIDQSGANVLTF
TRBV20-1	14	TRBJ1-5	CSAKGPTGDQPQHF
TRBV20-1	12	TRBJ1-1	CSARDGGGQAFF
TRBV11-2	16	TRBJ1-4	CASSLGKRSYDEKLFF
TRBV19	13	TRBJ1-4	CASSPRKNEKLFF
TRBV20-1	13	TRBJ1-4	CSAGTGHNEKLFF
TRBV6-2/TRBV6-3	13	TRBJ2-1	CAGRLAGGSGQFF
TRBV25-1	11	TRBJ2-7	CASSPRDSLDF
TRBV20-1	16	TRBJ2-7	CSAKPSGAQGQGEQYF
TRBV18	12	TRBJ2-3	CASSPDTDTQYF
TRBV5-5	14	TRBJ1-1	CASSLRTGSTEAFF
TRBV29-1	13	TRBJ1-4	CSVQPSLGEKLFF
TRBV10-1	14	TRBJ1-3	CASSPGYSGNTIYF
TRBV10-3	15	TRBJ2-7	CAISELTERGYEQYF
TRBV7-9	18	TRBJ2-5	CAGSFRTSGGSRTETQYF
TRBV7-2	16	TRBJ1-1	CASSLAGTGQNTEAFF
TRBV14	17	TRBJ1-1	CASSQDFGRGMNTEAFF
TRBV7-2	15	TRBJ2-7	CASSFRGQSSYEQYF